This T cell receptor (beta chain) was profiled in a study of blood T cell repertoires in COVID-19. The overall study: Both acute and convalescent COVID-19 samples were obtained from the United States, Italy and Spain. PBMCs, B-cell-depleted T cells, or T cells provided the cDNA or gDNA that made up the material.

With 0 bases removed from V and 2 bases from J, the gap between germline ends came to 10 bases. In germline, CDR1 is MDHEN, CDR2 SYDVKM. This CDR3 has 15 amino acids. Per the authors' pipeline: Researchers report that nucleated cell counts were estimated from reference gene primer amplification. Data came from immunoSEQ multiplex PCR; TCRdb stores just in-frame clones and leaves some out. Clone size and V and J calls were adopted from that table, with D and trimming inferred from the DNA. The sample has a few hundred thousand clones, 80% to 85% seen once; the top ten hold over 1.5%. Sequences were obtained from peripheral blood. The V gene is TRBV28, the J gene TRBJ1-2; the D is unclear. The clonotype was recovered from a woman between 40 and 55 years old who had recovered from COVID-19. In nucleotides, the CDR3 is TGTGCCAGCAGTTTATGGGGTGGAGGAAACTATGGCTACACCTTC. The encoded protein is CASSLWGGGNYGYTF.